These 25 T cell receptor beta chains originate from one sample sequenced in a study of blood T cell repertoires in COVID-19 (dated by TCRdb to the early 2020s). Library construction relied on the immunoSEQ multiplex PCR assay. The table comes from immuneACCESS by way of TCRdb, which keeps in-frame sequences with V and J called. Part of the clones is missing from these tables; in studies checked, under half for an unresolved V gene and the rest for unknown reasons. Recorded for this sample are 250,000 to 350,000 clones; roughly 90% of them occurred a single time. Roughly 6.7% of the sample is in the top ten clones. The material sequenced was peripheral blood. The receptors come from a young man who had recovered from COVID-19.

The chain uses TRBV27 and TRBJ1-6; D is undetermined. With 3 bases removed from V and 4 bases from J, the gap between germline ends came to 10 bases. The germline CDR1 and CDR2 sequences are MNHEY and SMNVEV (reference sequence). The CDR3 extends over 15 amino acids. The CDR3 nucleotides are TGTGCCAGCAGTTTCTCGGGTCCGTATAATTCACCCCTCCACTTT. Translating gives CASSFSGPYNSPLHF.

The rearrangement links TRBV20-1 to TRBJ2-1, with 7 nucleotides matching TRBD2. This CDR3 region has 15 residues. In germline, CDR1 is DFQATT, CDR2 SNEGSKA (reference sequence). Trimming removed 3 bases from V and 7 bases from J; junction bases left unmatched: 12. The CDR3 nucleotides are TGCAGTGCTAGTATTCCGGGGGGAGTAGCAAATGAGCAGTTCTTC. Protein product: CSASIPGGVANEQFF.

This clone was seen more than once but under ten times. The chain's CDR3 is CASSYSSSNQPQHF. CDR3 sequence (DNA): TGTGCCAGCAGTTACTCCAGTAGCAATCAGCCCCAGCATTTT. This chain uses TRBV6-5 with TRBJ1-5; D call uncertain. The CDR3 spans 14 residues. Between the trimmed V and J ends, which lost 0 bases and 0 bases, there was a span of 3 bases. Per the germline V gene, CDR1 is MNHEY and CDR2 is SVGAGI.

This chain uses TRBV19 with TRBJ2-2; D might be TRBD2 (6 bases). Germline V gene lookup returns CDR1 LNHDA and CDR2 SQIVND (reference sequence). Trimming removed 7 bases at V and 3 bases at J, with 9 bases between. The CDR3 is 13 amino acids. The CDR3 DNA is TGTGCCAGTACCTGGGGGGACACCGGGGAGCTGTTTTTT. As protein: CASTWGDTGELFF. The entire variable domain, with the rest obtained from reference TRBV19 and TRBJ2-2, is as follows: DGGITQSPKYLFRKEGQNVTLSCEQNLNHDAMYWYRQDPGQGLRLIYYSQIVNDFQKGDIAEGYSVSREKKESFPLTVTSAQKNPTAFYLCASTWGDTGELFFGEGSRLTVL.

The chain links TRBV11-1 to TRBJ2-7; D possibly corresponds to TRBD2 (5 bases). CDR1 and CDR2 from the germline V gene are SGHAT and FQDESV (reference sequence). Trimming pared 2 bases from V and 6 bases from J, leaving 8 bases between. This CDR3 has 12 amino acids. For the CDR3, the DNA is TGTGCCAGCAGCTTATCGGGGAGCGAGCAGTACTTC. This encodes CASSLSGSEQYF.

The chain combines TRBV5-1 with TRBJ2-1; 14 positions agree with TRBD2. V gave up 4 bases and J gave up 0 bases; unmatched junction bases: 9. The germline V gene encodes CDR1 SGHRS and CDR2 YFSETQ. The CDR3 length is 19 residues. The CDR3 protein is CASSLGLAGGPGSYNEQFF. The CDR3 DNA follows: TGCGCCAGCAGCCTAGGACTAGCGGGGGGTCCGGGCTCCTACAATGAGCAGTTCTTC.

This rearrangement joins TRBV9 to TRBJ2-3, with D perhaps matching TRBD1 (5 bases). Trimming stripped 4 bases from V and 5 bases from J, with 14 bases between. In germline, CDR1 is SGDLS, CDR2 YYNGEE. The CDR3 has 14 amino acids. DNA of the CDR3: TGTGCCAGCAGCTCCTCGGTGGGGCTAGATACGCAGTATTTT. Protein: CASSSSVGLDTQYF.

The CDR3 reads CASSTPAGYQNYYNEQFF. CDR3 DNA: TGTGCCAGCAGCACGCCCGCCGGGTACCAAAACTACTACAATGAGCAGTTCTTC. The gene calls are TRBV7-3 and TRBJ2-1; D gene uncertain. V shed 5 bases and J shed 3 bases, with 23 bases lying between them. Germline V gene lookup returns CDR1 SGHTA and CDR2 FQGTGA. The CDR3 is made up of 18 amino acids.

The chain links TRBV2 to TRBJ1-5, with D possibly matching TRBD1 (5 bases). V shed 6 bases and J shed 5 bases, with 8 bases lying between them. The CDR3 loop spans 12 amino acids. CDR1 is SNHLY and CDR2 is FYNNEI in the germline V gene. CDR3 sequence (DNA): TGTGCCAGCAGCGGAGGGGATCAGCCCCAGCATTTT. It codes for CASSGGDQPQHF. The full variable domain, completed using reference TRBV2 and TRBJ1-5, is EPEVTQTPSHQVTQMGQEVILRCVPISNHLYFYWYRQILGQKVEFLVSFYNNEISEKSEIFDDQFSVERPDGSNFTLKIRSTKLEDSAMYFCASSGGDQPQHFGDGTRLSIL.

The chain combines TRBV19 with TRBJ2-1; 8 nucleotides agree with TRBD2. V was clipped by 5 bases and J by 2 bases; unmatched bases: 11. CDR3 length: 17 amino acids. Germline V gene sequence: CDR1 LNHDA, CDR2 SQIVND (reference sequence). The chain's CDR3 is CASSERLASYTYNEQFF. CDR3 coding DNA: TGTGCCAGTAGTGAAAGACTAGCGAGTTATACCTACAATGAGCAGTTCTTC.

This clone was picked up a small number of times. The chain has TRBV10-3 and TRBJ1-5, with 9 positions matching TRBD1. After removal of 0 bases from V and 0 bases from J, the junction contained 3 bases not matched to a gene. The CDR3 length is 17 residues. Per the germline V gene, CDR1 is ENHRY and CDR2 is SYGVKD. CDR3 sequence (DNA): TGTGCCATCAGTGAGTCAGACAGGGGGTATAGCAATCAGCCCCAGCATTTT. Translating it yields CAISESDRGYSNQPQHF.

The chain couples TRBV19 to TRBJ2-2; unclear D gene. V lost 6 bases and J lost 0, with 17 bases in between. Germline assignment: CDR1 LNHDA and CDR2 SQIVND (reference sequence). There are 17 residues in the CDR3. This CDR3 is CASRPLFLTSNTGELFF. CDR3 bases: TGTGCCAGTAGGCCTTTGTTCCTAACCTCGAACACCGGGGAGCTGTTTTTT.

The CDR3 reads CASVWRSNQPQHF. The CDR3 nucleotides are TGTGCCAGCGTGTGGAGAAGCAATCAGCCCCAGCATTTT. V gene TRBV2 combines with J gene TRBJ1-5; D call uncertain. Trimming pared 8 bases from V and 1 base from J, leaving 9 bases between. Germline CDR1 is SNHLY and CDR2 is FYNNEI. This CDR3 is 13 amino acids long.

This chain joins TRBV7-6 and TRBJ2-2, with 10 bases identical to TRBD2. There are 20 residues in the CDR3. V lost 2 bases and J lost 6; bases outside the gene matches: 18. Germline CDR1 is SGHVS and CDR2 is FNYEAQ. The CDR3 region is CASSLLPGLAGALHAGELFF. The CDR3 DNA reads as TGTGCCAGCAGCTTATTACCGGGCCTAGCGGGAGCCCTACACGCCGGGGAGCTGTTTTTT.

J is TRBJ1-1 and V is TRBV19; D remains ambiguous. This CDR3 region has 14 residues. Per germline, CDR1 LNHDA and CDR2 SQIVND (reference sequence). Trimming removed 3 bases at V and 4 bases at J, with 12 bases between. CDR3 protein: CASSINVPGTEAFF. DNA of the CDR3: TGTGCCAGTAGTATTAACGTCCCGGGCACTGAAGCTTTCTTT.

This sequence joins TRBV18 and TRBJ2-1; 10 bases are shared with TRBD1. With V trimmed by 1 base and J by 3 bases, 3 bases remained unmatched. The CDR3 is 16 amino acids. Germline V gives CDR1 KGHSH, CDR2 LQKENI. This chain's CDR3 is CASSPRRDRGYNEQFF. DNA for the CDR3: TGTGCCAGCTCACCACGGAGGGACAGGGGCTACAATGAGCAGTTCTTC.

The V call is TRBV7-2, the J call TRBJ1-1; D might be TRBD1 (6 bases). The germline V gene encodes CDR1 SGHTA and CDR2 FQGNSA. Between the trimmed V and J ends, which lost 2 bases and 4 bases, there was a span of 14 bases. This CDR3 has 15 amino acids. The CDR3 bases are TGTGCCAGCAGCTTAATGGGGGCGCGGAGCACTGAAGCTTTCTTT. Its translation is CASSLMGARSTEAFF.

CDR3 nucleotides: TGTGCCAGCAGCACAGAAGGAGACAGGGGAGACGAGCAGTACTTC. The encoded protein is CASSTEGDRGDEQYF. The V gene is TRBV9, the J gene TRBJ2-7, with TRBD1 matching over 8 bases. Per germline, CDR1 SGDLS and CDR2 YYNGEE. The V and J ends lost 4 bases and 5 bases, in that order; junction bases with no gene match: 11. This CDR3 region has 15 residues.

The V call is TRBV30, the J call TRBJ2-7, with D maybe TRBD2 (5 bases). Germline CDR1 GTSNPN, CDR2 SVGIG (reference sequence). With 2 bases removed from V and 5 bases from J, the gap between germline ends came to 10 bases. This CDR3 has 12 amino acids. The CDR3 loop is CAWSLAGDEQYF. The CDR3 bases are TGTGCCTGGAGTCTAGCAGGAGACGAGCAGTACTTC.

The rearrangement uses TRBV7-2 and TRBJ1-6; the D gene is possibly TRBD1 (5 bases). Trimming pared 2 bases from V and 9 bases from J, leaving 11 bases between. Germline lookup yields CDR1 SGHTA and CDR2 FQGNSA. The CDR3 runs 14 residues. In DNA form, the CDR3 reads TGTGCCAGCAGCTTAATTCAGGGAAGTTCACCCCTCCACTTT. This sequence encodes CASSLIQGSSPLHF.

The CDR3 DNA is TGTGCCAGTAGTTCGGGACGGACTATGAACACTGAAGCTTTCTTT. This sequence encodes CASSSGRTMNTEAFF. The chain employs TRBV19 and TRBJ1-1, with D maybe TRBD1 (5 bases). V dropped 5 bases and J dropped 0 bases, with 13 bases sitting between them. Germline V gene data show CDR1 as LNHDA and CDR2 as SQIVND (reference sequence). There are 15 residues in the CDR3.

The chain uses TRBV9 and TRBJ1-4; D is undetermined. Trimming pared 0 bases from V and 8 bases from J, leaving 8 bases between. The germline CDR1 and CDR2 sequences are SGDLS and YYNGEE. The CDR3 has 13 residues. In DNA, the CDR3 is TGTGCCAGCAGCGTAGGCCAGAGGGAAAAACTGTTTTTT. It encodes CASSVGQREKLFF.

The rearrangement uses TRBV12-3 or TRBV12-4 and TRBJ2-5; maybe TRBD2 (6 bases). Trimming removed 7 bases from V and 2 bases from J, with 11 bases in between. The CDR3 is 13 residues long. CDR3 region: CASKEGSQETQYF. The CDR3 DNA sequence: TGTGCCAGCAAGGAGGGCAGTCAAGAGACCCAGTACTTC.

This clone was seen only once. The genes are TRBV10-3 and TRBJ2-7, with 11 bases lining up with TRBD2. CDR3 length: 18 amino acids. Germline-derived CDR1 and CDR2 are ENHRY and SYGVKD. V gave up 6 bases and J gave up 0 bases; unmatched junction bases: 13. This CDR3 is CAISADSGGAKNSYEQYF. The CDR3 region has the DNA TGTGCCATCAGCGCCGATAGCGGGGGGGCCAAAAACTCCTACGAGCAGTACTTC.

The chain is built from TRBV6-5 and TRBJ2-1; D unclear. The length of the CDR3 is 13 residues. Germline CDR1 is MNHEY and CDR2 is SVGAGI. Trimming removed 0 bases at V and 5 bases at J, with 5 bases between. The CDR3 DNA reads TGTGCCAGCAGTTACTCCCCGGACAATGAGCAGTTCTTC. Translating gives CASSYSPDNEQFF.